These 14 T cell receptor beta chains came from one sample sequenced in a study of cytomegalovirus exposure and HLA in healthy donors. Primers included in the PCR were 60 Vbeta and 13 Jbeta primers. Only in-frame clones appear in the TCRdb table, and some are missing; sequencing was by immunoSEQ multiplex PCR. The sample comprises 100,000 or so clones, 75% to 90% of which are singletons, and just over 2.5% rests with the top ten. Sequenced sample: PBMCs. These receptors were obtained from a man aged 35 to 55 in good health and CMV-seronegative.

The genes are TRBV29-1 and TRBJ2-1; 7 bases are shared with TRBD1. The germline V gene has CDR1 SQVTM and CDR2 ANQGSEA. The CDR3 spans 16 residues. V was clipped by 1 base and J by 4 bases; unmatched bases: 10. Written as DNA, the CDR3 is TGCAGCGTTGAAGCACCCGGGCAGGGGGTTTACAATGAGCAGTTCTTC. Its translation: CSVEAPGQGVYNEQFF.

The genes are TRBV6-1 and TRBJ2-1, with 8 nucleotides matching TRBD2. J was trimmed by 0 bases and V by 4 bases; bases with no gene match: 11. CDR3 length: 18 amino acids. Per germline, CDR1 MNHNS and CDR2 SASEGT. The CDR3 loop reads CASSAQYGSGSSYNEQFF. CDR3 DNA sequence: TGTGCCAGCAGTGCCCAATATGGGAGCGGGAGCTCCTACAATGAGCAGTTCTTC.

This clone was counted a single time. The V and J genes are TRBV7-9 and TRBJ1-1; D is unresolved. This CDR3 contains 13 residues. The V and J ends lost 5 bases and 11 bases respectively, with 18 bases between them. Germline CDR1 and CDR2: SEHNR and FQNEAQ (reference sequence). CDR3 coding DNA: TGTGCCAGCAGCCCTGACATTGTCGGGGAGGCTTTCTTT. This encodes CASSPDIVGEAFF.

The V and J genes are TRBV15 and TRBJ2-2; 10 positions agree with TRBD1. V was pared by 6 bases and J by 2 bases, with 9 bases of the junction left unmatched. The CDR3 is 17 residues long. Germline V gene data show CDR1 as LNHNV and CDR2 as YYDKDF (reference sequence). The CDR3 loop is CATRGTGDPTNTGELFF. The CDR3 bases are TGTGCCACCAGAGGGACAGGGGACCCAACCAACACCGGGGAGCTGTTTTTT.

The chain couples TRBV5-1 to TRBJ1-2, with 7 bases fitting TRBD1. With V trimmed by 2 bases and J by 1 base, 5 bases remained unmatched. The CDR3 consists of 15 residues. The germline V gene encodes CDR1 SGHRS and CDR2 YFSETQ. CDR3 in DNA: TGCGCCAGCAGCTTCCGACAGGGAAATAACTATGGCTACACCTTC. The encoded protein is CASSFRQGNNYGYTF.

The chain couples TRBV5-4 to TRBJ1-4; D gene ambiguous. Trimming pared 5 bases from V and 0 bases from J, leaving 17 bases between. Germline V gene data show CDR1 as SGHNT and CDR2 as YYREEE (reference sequence). The CDR3 is 17 amino acids. This CDR3 is CASSSHPRQATNEKLFF. The CDR3 DNA reads TGTGCCAGCAGTTCACACCCAAGACAAGCAACTAATGAAAAACTGTTTTTT.

CDR3 in amino acids: CASTSQGAYEQYF. The DNA of the CDR3 is TGTGCCAGCACTTCCCAAGGGGCCTACGAGCAGTACTTC. The chain has TRBV6-5 and TRBJ2-7; possibly TRBD1 for D (5 bases). CDR1 is MNHEY, CDR2 SVGAGI, per germline. CDR3 length equals 13 residues. Deletions cut 7 bases from V and 2 bases from J, with 12 bases between.

This sequence joins TRBV2 and TRBJ1-5; 7 nucleotides align to TRBD1. J was trimmed by 4 bases and V by 0 bases; bases with no gene match: 0. This CDR3 has 14 residues. Germline V gene data show CDR1 as SNHLY and CDR2 as FYNNEI. DNA for the CDR3: TGTGCCAGCAGTGAAGCGACAGGGAATCAGCCCCAGCATTTT. It is translated as CASSEATGNQPQHF.

V usage is TRBV28 and J usage is TRBJ2-7, with 11 bases fitting TRBD1. Trimming took 3 bases from V and 0 from J; bases not matched to a gene: 7. Germline CDR1 and CDR2: MDHEN and SYDVKM. The CDR3 loop spans 17 amino acids. The CDR3 sequence: CASSLGQGDLLSYEQYF. CDR3 nucleotide sequence: TGTGCCAGCAGTTTGGGACAGGGGGATTTACTCTCCTACGAGCAGTACTTC.

This clone has only one observation. This chain uses TRBV9 with TRBJ2-1; 11 bases match TRBD2. V was pared by 3 bases and J by 4 bases, with 3 bases of the junction left unmatched. Germline CDR1 SGDLS, CDR2 YYNGEE. The CDR3 has 15 amino acids. The CDR3 DNA reads TGTGCCAGCAGCGCTAGCGGGGGGATTTACAATGAGCAGTTCTTC. Translating it yields CASSASGGIYNEQFF. Based on the CDR3 plus reference TRBV9 and TRBJ2-1, the full variable domain is DSGVTQTPKHLITATGQRVTLRCSPRSGDLSVYWYQQSLDQGLQFLIQYYNGEERAKGNILERFSAQQFPDLHSELNLSSLELGDSALYFCASSASGGIYNEQFFGPGTRLTVL.

This clone was counted once. This chain uses TRBV4-3 with TRBJ1-1; 8 nucleotides align to TRBD1. This CDR3 contains 16 residues. V lost 4 bases to trimming and J lost 0 bases; unmatched junction nucleotides: 7. Germline V gene sequence: CDR1 LGHNA, CDR2 YSLEER. CDR3 protein: CASSRGGTGVNTEAFF. The DNA for the CDR3 is TGCGCCAGCAGCCGGGGAGGGACAGGAGTGAACACTGAAGCTTTCTTT.

This clone was found once. CDR3 protein: CASSGARNSYGYTF. The CDR3 nucleotides are TGTGCCAGCAGTGGGGCCAGAAACTCCTATGGCTACACCTTC. This chain uses TRBV2 with TRBJ1-2; D is undetermined. CDR3 size: 14 residues. Between the trimmed V and J ends, which lost 4 bases and 4 bases, there was a span of 13 bases. CDR1 and CDR2 (germline): SNHLY, FYNNEI.

The chain is built from TRBV6-5 and TRBJ2-6; D not certain. V was trimmed by 0 bases and J by 4 bases, leaving 4 bases between them. Per the germline V gene, CDR1 is MNHEY and CDR2 is SVGAGI. There are 14 residues in the CDR3. CDR3 sequence (DNA): TGTGCCAGCAGTTACTCGAGAGGGGCCAACGTCCTGACTTTC. Translating it yields CASSYSRGANVLTF.

This chain links TRBV27 with TRBJ2-2; 8 nucleotides agree with TRBD1. With 6 bases clipped from V and 5 bases from J, the junction kept 11 bases outside the gene matches. The CDR3 spans 16 residues. CDR1 MNHEY and CDR2 SMNVEV come from the germline V gene (reference sequence). CDR3: CASSAPRTGMTGELFF. The CDR3 DNA reads as TGTGCCAGCAGCGCACCCCGGACAGGGATGACCGGGGAGCTGTTTTTT.